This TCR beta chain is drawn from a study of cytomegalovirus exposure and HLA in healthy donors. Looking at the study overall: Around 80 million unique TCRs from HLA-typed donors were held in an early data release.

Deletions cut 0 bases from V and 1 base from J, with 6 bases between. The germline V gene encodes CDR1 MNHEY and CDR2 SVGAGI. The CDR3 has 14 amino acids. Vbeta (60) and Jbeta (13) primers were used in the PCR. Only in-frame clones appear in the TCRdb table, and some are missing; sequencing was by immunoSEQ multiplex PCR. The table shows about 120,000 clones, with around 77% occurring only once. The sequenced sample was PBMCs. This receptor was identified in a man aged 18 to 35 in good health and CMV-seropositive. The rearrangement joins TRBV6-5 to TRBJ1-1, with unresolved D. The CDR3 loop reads CASSYSLGNTEAFF. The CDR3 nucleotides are TGTGCCAGCAGTTACTCTCTCGGGAACACTGAAGCTTTCTTT.